This passage covers 22 T cell receptor beta chains from one sample sequenced in a study of T cell responses to AZD1222 COVID-19 vaccine. The assay was immunoSEQ multiplex PCR, and TCRdb's table has in-frame clones only and misses some. The sample consists of 130,000 to 150,000 clones, roughly 90% of them appearing once. This specimen consisted of peripheral blood, obtained 28 days after the second AZD1222 dose. These TCRs come from an adult who received the AZD1222 COVID-19 vaccine.

The CDR3 bases are TGCGCCAGCAGTGAGACAGGGTTGAACACTGAAGCTTTCTTT. Translating gives CASSETGLNTEAFF. The chain employs TRBV10-1 and TRBJ1-1, with D tentatively TRBD1 (6 bases). V was shortened by 2 bases and J by 0 bases, with 7 bases between the two germline ends. Germline CDR1 is WNHNN and CDR2 is SYGVQD (reference sequence). The length of the CDR3 is 14 residues.

The rearrangement uses TRBV7-9 and TRBJ1-2; 10 bases match TRBD1. This CDR3 contains 15 residues. The ends lost 5 bases at V and 7 bases at J; junction bases unmatched: 10. Germline loops: CDR1 SEHNR, CDR2 FQNEAQ (reference sequence). CDR3 region: CASSQGQGTVLGYTF. The DNA of the CDR3 is TGTGCCAGCAGCCAGGGACAGGGGACTGTTCTTGGCTACACCTTC.

The chain recombines TRBV6-5 with TRBJ2-5; 7 nucleotides align to TRBD2. Losses at the gene ends were 2 bases for V and 2 bases for J; bases not matched to a gene: 8. The CDR3 contains 16 residues. Germline V gene data show CDR1 as MNHEY and CDR2 as SVGAGI. CDR3 sequence: CASSYLSGGRQETQYF. In nucleotides, the CDR3 is TGTGCCAGCAGTTACCTTTCGGGGGGTCGTCAAGAGACCCAGTACTTC.

The rearrangement uses TRBV11-2 and TRBJ1-1; no definite D call. The CDR3 covers 17 residues. V lost 1 base and J lost 1, with 16 bases in between. Germline CDR1 SGHAT, CDR2 FQNNGV. The DNA for the CDR3 is TGTGCCAGCAGCTTAGCCCCCTGGGAACAGAAGAACACTGAAGCTTTCTTT. This encodes CASSLAPWEQKNTEAFF.

This clone occurred a few times. V usage is TRBV2 and J usage is TRBJ2-7; D unresolved. Trimming took 6 bases from V and 5 from J, leaving 11 bases between them. Germline V gene lookup returns CDR1 SNHLY and CDR2 FYNNEI. This CDR3 has 12 residues. The CDR3 DNA is TGTGCCAGCAGCCTCGCTTGGCACGAGCAGTACTTC. This codes for CASSLAWHEQYF.

This chain uses TRBV19 with TRBJ2-7; D possibly corresponds to TRBD1 (6 bases). The germline CDR1 and CDR2 sequences are LNHDA and SQIVND (reference sequence). Trimming took off 4 bases at V and 2 bases at J, with 15 bases between the two ends. The CDR3 covers 15 residues. The chain's CDR3 is CASSTRGGGTYEQYF. In DNA form, the CDR3 reads TGTGCCAGTAGTACCAGGGGCGGCGGAACCTACGAGCAGTACTTC.

The rearrangement uses TRBV7-9 and TRBJ1-2; possibly TRBD1 for D (6 bases). Germline CDR1 is SEHNR and CDR2 is FQNEAQ (reference sequence). The V end lost 5 bases, the J end lost 2 bases, and 15 bases lay between the germline ends. The CDR3 runs 15 residues. CDR3 loop: CASSRGTPRNYGYTF. The CDR3 bases are TGTGCCAGCAGCCGCGGGACACCCCGGAACTATGGCTACACCTTC. Full variable domain (remainder filled in from reference TRBV7-9 and TRBJ1-2): DTGVSQNPRHKITKRGQNVTFRCDPISEHNRLYWYRQTLGQGPEFLTYFQNEAQLEKSRLLSDRFSAERPKGSFSTLEIQRTEQGDSAMYLCASSRGTPRNYGYTFGSGTRLTVV.

The table lists this clone with a count of one. The J gene is TRBJ2-1, the V gene TRBV27; a possible D gene is TRBD1 (6 bases). V was trimmed by 0 bases and J by 0 bases, leaving 9 bases between them. The length of the CDR3 is 16 residues. Germline lookup yields CDR1 MNHEY and CDR2 SMNVEV (reference sequence). The CDR3 is CASSLSGARSYNEQFF. DNA for the CDR3: TGTGCCAGCAGTTTATCGGGGGCGCGCTCCTACAATGAGCAGTTCTTC.

This chain uses TRBV2 with TRBJ1-3; 7 nucleotides align to TRBD1. The CDR3 is 12 residues long. Per the germline V gene, CDR1 is SNHLY and CDR2 is FYNNEI. The V gene end was trimmed by 6 bases and the J gene end by 7 bases; junction bases not matched to a gene: 3. The CDR3 is CASRQGLNTIYF. Written as DNA, the CDR3 is TGTGCCAGCAGACAGGGGTTGAACACCATATATTTT.

DNA of the CDR3: TGTGCCAGCAGAGGGTGGCAGGGGTTAGGCGAGCAGTACTTC. Translation gives CASRGWQGLGEQYF. The V and J genes are TRBV28 and TRBJ2-7; tentative D call: TRBD1 (6 bases). V was cut by 6 bases and J by 6 bases, with 18 bases left in between. CDR1 is MDHEN, CDR2 SYDVKM, per germline. The CDR3 extends over 14 amino acids.

J is TRBJ1-2 and V is TRBV5-5; possibly TRBD1 for D (6 bases). The CDR3 sequence is 14 residues long. V gave up 5 bases and J gave up 7 bases, with 18 bases separating them. Germline V gives CDR1 SGHKS, CDR2 YYEKEE (reference sequence). The CDR3 protein is CASRGTGAEGGYTF. The CDR3 nucleotides are TGTGCCAGCAGGGGGACGGGGGCCGAAGGTGGCTACACCTTC.

The chain recombines TRBV7-3 with TRBJ2-3, with TRBD2 identical over 9 bases. Trimming removed 5 bases from V and 1 base from J; junction bases left unmatched: 7. Per the germline V gene, CDR1 is SGHTA and CDR2 is FQGTGA. The CDR3 is 16 residues long. The CDR3 DNA follows: TGTGCCAGCAGCGTTACGGCTAGCGGGGGCACAGATACGCAGTATTTT. Translated, it gives CASSVTASGGTDTQYF.

The J gene is TRBJ2-6, the V gene TRBV15, with D perhaps matching TRBD1 (6 bases). Germline V gene sequence: CDR1 LNHNV, CDR2 YYDKDF (reference sequence). The germline V and J ends were trimmed by 5 bases and 4 bases, with 12 bases remaining between them. CDR3 length: 15 residues. CDR3 DNA sequence: TGTGCCACCAGCGGTGACAGGACGGGGGCCAACGTCCTGACTTTC. This translates into CATSGDRTGANVLTF.

The V gene is TRBV9, the J gene TRBJ1-2; TRBD1 agrees at 10 bases. The CDR3 covers 15 residues. CDR1 is SGDLS, CDR2 YYNGEE, per germline. V shed 3 bases, J shed 6 bases, and the junction held 8 bases outside the gene matches. The CDR3 DNA is TGTGCCAGCAGCGCTCGGGACAGGGGAGTAGATGGCTACACCTTC. It codes for CASSARDRGVDGYTF.

In its sample, this clone was seen a few times. The V gene is TRBV4-1, the J gene TRBJ2-7; weak D call: TRBD2 (6 bases). This CDR3 has 16 residues. The germline V and J ends were trimmed by 0 bases and 5 bases, with 17 bases remaining between them. Per germline, CDR1 MGHRA and CDR2 YSYEKL. DNA of the CDR3: TGCGCCAGCAGCCAAGATTGGGGGAGACTAGTCGACGAGCAGTACTTC. Protein: CASSQDWGRLVDEQYF.

This rearrangement joins TRBV5-1 to TRBJ2-6; TRBD1 matches 8 bases. Germline V gene lookup returns CDR1 SGHRS and CDR2 YFSETQ. The CDR3 is 17 residues long. Trimming cost V 2 bases and J 0 bases; bases outside gene matches: 4. The CDR3 sequence: CASSFRTGNSGANVLTF. The CDR3 DNA follows: TGCGCCAGCAGCTTCAGGACAGGGAACTCTGGGGCCAACGTCCTGACTTTC.

V is TRBV6-1 and J is TRBJ1-1; D remains ambiguous. Per the germline V gene, CDR1 is MNHNS and CDR2 is SASEGT. With 2 bases removed from V and 0 bases from J, the gap between germline ends came to 4 bases. The CDR3 runs to 13 residues. The CDR3 loop is CASSEFVNTEAFF. As DNA, the CDR3 is TGTGCCAGCAGTGAATTCGTGAACACTGAAGCTTTCTTT.

This chain's CDR3 is CASRPPRGRDEKLFF. In nucleotides, the CDR3 is TGTGCCAGTAGGCCCCCCCGGGGGAGAGATGAAAAACTGTTTTTT. The chain uses TRBV19 and TRBJ1-4; D is possibly TRBD1 (5 bases). The V gene lost 6 bases and the J gene lost 6 bases, with 17 bases spanning the gap. Germline assignment: CDR1 LNHDA and CDR2 SQIVND (reference sequence). The CDR3 is 15 residues long.

This chain connects TRBV6-5 to TRBJ2-7; possibly TRBD2 for D (6 bases). The V end was cut by 8 bases, the J end by 0 bases, with 14 bases between. In germline, CDR1 is MNHEY, CDR2 SVGAGI. The CDR3 runs 14 residues. The CDR3 region has the DNA TGTGCCAGCCGTCCGGGACTCTCCTCCTACGAGCAGTACTTC. Translation: CASRPGLSSYEQYF.

V gene TRBV5-4 combines with J gene TRBJ1-2; D unresolved. Germline-derived CDR1 and CDR2 are SGHNT and YYREEE (reference sequence). The CDR3 loop spans 16 amino acids. Trimming cost V 5 bases and J 0 bases, with 17 bases left between them. The CDR3: CASSFGIRTANYGYTF. The DNA for the CDR3 is TGTGCCAGCAGTTTCGGGATCAGAACAGCTAACTATGGCTACACCTTC.

V usage is TRBV4-1 and J usage is TRBJ2-2; 8 bases line up with TRBD1. CDR1 is MGHRA, CDR2 YSYEKL, per germline. J gave up 4 bases and V 5 bases, and 3 bases lay outside the gene matches. This CDR3 contains 14 residues. The CDR3, as DNA: TGCGCCAGCAGCAAAGGACAGGGCACCGGGGAGCTGTTTTTT. This sequence encodes CASSKGQGTGELFF.

V gene TRBV5-1 combines with J gene TRBJ1-2; D is perhaps TRBD1 (6 bases). V was pared by 3 bases and J by 6 bases, with 15 bases between. CDR1 and CDR2 (germline): SGHRS, YFSETQ. The CDR3 runs to 14 residues. CDR3 sequence: CASSYPPGQDGYTF. CDR3 DNA sequence: TGCGCCAGCAGCTACCCACCGGGACAAGATGGCTACACCTTC.